Presented here are 11 T cell receptor beta chains from one specimen sequenced in a study of PD-1 blockade in classical Hodgkin lymphoma. The method was immunoSEQ multiplex PCR; TCRdb's version includes in-frame clones alone and lacks a portion of them. The table includes tens of thousands of clones, 94% detected once. This sample's time point: newly diagnosed, previously untreated cHL patient sample. The source material was peripheral blood mononuclear cells (PBMCs). All receptors derive from a human donor with classical Hodgkin lymphoma.

The chain couples TRBV5-1 to TRBJ1-4; D not certain. Germline V gives CDR1 SGHRS, CDR2 YFSETQ. The CDR3 extends over 19 amino acids. V gave up 4 bases and J gave up 0 bases, with 22 bases separating them. The DNA for the CDR3 is TGCGCCAGCAGCCAAGGAAATGAGTCGACGTCAGCAACTAATGAAAAACTGTTTTTT. This gives the protein CASSQGNESTSATNEKLFF. The variable domain in full, with the rest retrieved from reference TRBV5-1 and TRBJ1-4, is KAGVTQTPRYLIKTRGQQVTLSCSPISGHRSVSWYQQTPGQGLQFLFEYFSETQRNKGNFPGRFSGRQFSNSRSEMNVSTLELGDSALYLCASSQGNESTSATNEKLFFGSGTQLSVL.

This clone was recorded once. V is TRBV11-2 and J is TRBJ2-7; no reliable D call. CDR1 SGHAT and CDR2 FQNNGV come from the germline V gene. V was clipped by 5 bases and J by 4 bases, with 21 bases between them. The length of the CDR3 is 16 residues. The CDR3 DNA follows: TGTGCCAGCAGCGCCCTCGCCGCACAAGGGCCTTACGAGCAGTACTTC. Protein sequence: CASSALAAQGPYEQYF.

The CDR3 loop is CASSLGDDTGELFF. The CDR3 region has the DNA TGTGCCAGCAGCTTAGGGGACGACACCGGGGAGCTGTTTTTT. The rearrangement links TRBV5-5 to TRBJ2-2; D may correspond to TRBD1 or TRBD2 (5 bases each). The V end was cut by 2 bases, the J end by 3 bases, with 8 bases between. The CDR3 consists of 14 residues. Per germline, CDR1 SGHKS and CDR2 YYEKEE (reference sequence).

The chain couples TRBV6-4 to TRBJ2-6, with D perhaps TRBD1 (5 bases). Germline loops: CDR1 MRHNA, CDR2 SNTAGT. V lost 7 bases to trimming and J lost 0 bases, with 10 bases between them. The CDR3 loop spans 15 amino acids. The CDR3 DNA follows: TGTGCCAGCACCCGGACAAGCTCTGGGGCCAACGTCCTGACTTTC. This codes for CASTRTSSGANVLTF.

The gene calls are TRBV5-4 and TRBJ2-2, with a tentative D call TRBD2 (6 bases). Germline V gene data show CDR1 as SGHNT and CDR2 as YYREEE (reference sequence). CDR3 length: 15 residues. V was pared by 4 bases and J by 0 bases, with 10 bases between. DNA for the CDR3: TGTGCCAGCAGCCGGGAGCCCGCGAACACCGGGGAGCTGTTTTTT. It specifies CASSREPANTGELFF.

This rearrangement joins TRBV6-9 to TRBJ2-1; no clear D gene. The germline V and J ends were trimmed by 3 bases and 0 bases, with 12 bases remaining between them. CDR3 length: 16 residues. Germline V CDR1 and CDR2: MNHGY, SVAAGI. The CDR3 DNA reads TGTGCCAGCAGTTACTCGACTCTTAGCTCCTACAATGAGCAGTTCTTC. It encodes CASSYSTLSSYNEQFF.

The chain's CDR3 is CAISETAYEQYF. The CDR3 nucleotides read TGTGCCATCAGTGAAACAGCCTACGAGCAGTACTTC. The rearrangement joins TRBV10-3 to TRBJ2-7; D gene unclear. CDR1 is ENHRY, CDR2 SYGVKD, per germline. V was cut by 3 bases and J by 2 bases, with 5 bases left in between. The CDR3 covers 12 residues.

This chain uses TRBV27 with TRBJ2-2, with 9 positions matching TRBD1. In germline, CDR1 is MNHEY, CDR2 SMNVEV (reference sequence). CDR3 length: 16 residues. J gave up 2 bases and V 5 bases, and 6 bases lay outside the gene matches. The CDR3 DNA follows: TGTGCCAGCAGTCCAACAGGGGGCATAAACACCGGGGAGCTGTTTTTT. This translates into CASSPTGGINTGELFF.

This clone was seen just once. This chain joins TRBV6-5 and TRBJ1-2; D is perhaps TRBD1 (6 bases). The CDR3 sequence is 15 residues long. The V end was cut by 4 bases, the J end by 0 bases, with 12 bases between. Germline assignment: CDR1 MNHEY and CDR2 SVGAGI. DNA for the CDR3: TGTGCCAGCAGTTTCCGGGGGCAGACTAACTATGGCTACACCTTC. This translates into CASSFRGQTNYGYTF.

The chain links TRBV15 to TRBJ2-3, with TRBD2 as a possible D gene (6 bases). Trimming removed 1 base at V and 4 bases at J, with 18 bases between. CDR3 size: 17 residues. From germline, CDR1 is LNHNV and CDR2 YYDKDF (reference sequence). The DNA for the CDR3 is TGTGCCACCAGCAGAGGGGGAGGCGGGATTCTCGCAGATACGCAGTATTTT. It is translated as CATSRGGGGILADTQYF.

The genes are TRBV4-3 and TRBJ2-3; 8 nucleotides align to TRBD2. From germline, CDR1 is LGHNA and CDR2 YSLEER. V lost 0 bases, J lost 0 bases, and 8 bases stayed unmatched. This CDR3 is built from 18 residues. The CDR3: CASSQENGGGYSTDTQYF. CDR3 nucleotide sequence: TGCGCCAGCAGCCAAGAGAACGGGGGGGGCTATAGCACAGATACGCAGTATTTT.